The TCR beta chain under discussion was sequenced for a study of blood T cell repertoires in COVID-19. Method: immunoSEQ multiplex PCR; TCRdb's copy keeps in-frame clones and lacks some. The sample contains 35,000 to 40,000 clones, approximately 88% of which appear only once. Sequencing used peripheral blood. The sequence came from a man aged 50 or older with active or convalescent COVID-19.

The CDR3 region is CSASGQGGYNEQFF. CDR3 sequence (DNA): TGCAGTGCTAGTGGTCAGGGGGGCTACAATGAGCAGTTCTTC. The V and J genes are TRBV20-1 and TRBJ2-1; possibly TRBD1 for D (7 bases). Germline V lookup: CDR1 DFQATT, CDR2 SNEGSKA (reference sequence). The ends were cut back, 3 bases at V and 3 bases at J, with 12 bases in the middle. This CDR3 has 14 residues.